The following is a T cell receptor beta chain sequence with its context. The data originate from a study of blood T cell repertoires in COVID-19. Some clones are missing from TCRdb's copy, which holds only in-frame ones; the method was immunoSEQ multiplex PCR. The profile shows approximately 390,000 clones, roughly 90% of them singletons. The CDR3 covers 14 residues. The germline V gene has CDR1 SGHTA and CDR2 FQGNSA. The ends lost 5 bases at V and 3 bases at J; junction bases unmatched: 5. Sequenced sample: peripheral blood. The chain is built from TRBV7-2 and TRBJ1-1; 8 nucleotides agree with TRBD1. The TCR sequence derives from a man between 18 and 35 years old with active or convalescent COVID-19. CDR3: CASSPYRGYTEAFF. CDR3 nucleotides: TGTGCCAGCAGCCCCTACAGGGGGTACACTGAAGCTTTCTTT. Complete variable domain (other parts from reference TRBV7-2 and TRBJ1-1): GAGVSQSPSNKVTEKGKDVELRCDPISGHTALYWYRQSLGQGLEFLIYFQGNSAPDKSGLPSDRFSAERTGGSVSTLTIQRTQQEDSAVYLCASSPYRGYTEAFFGQGTRLTVV.